These T cell receptor beta chains were read from a single sample in a study of blood T cells in healthy people across ages. TCRdb redid the calling of the 5' RACE reads with MiXCR, one entry per CDR3 protein. Found here are hundreds of thousands of distinct CDR3 sequences, roughly 56% of them singletons; the top ten hold roughly 24%. Sequenced material: blood. The receptors were gathered from a man between 40 and 49 years old in good health. Both conserved end residues are part of each CDR3. The D gene is left open where the match is weak. Rows give clone size only sometimes, using once, few, many, or a class for an expanded clone.

d_call	clone_size	v_call	j_call	cdr3_aa	cdr3_nt
TRBD2	many	TRBV3-1	TRBJ2-5	CASSPGLGSETQYF	TGTGCCAGCAGCCCGGGACTAGGATCAGAGACCCAGTACTTC
.	.	TRBV7-2	TRBJ1-2	CASSPQQGIEFGYTF	TGTGCCAGCAGCCCCCAACAGGGAATAGAGTTTGGCTACACCTTC
TRBD2	.	TRBV7-9	TRBJ2-3	CASSSRRTSGSTDTQYF	TGTGCCAGCAGCTCCCGCCGGACTAGCGGAAGCACAGATACGCAGTATTTT
TRBD2	.	TRBV7-9	TRBJ2-7	CASNQGGSLGDEQYF	TGTGCCAGCAACCAGGGAGGGTCACTAGGGGATGAGCAGTACTTC
TRBD2	few	TRBV12-3/TRBV12-4	TRBJ2-3	CASSSIAGNTDTQYF	TGTGCCAGCAGTTCCATAGCGGGGAACACAGATACGCAGTATTTT
.	.	TRBV9	TRBJ2-3	CASSVGPTRSTDTQYF	TGTGCCAGCAGCGTAGGGCCAACTCGTAGCACAGATACGCAGTATTTT
.	.	TRBV6-2/TRBV6-3	TRBJ2-1	CASSALITNEQFF	TGTGCCAGCAGCGCCCTTATAACCAATGAGCAGTTCTTC
.	.	TRBV5-5	TRBJ2-4	CASSFRRRFFPKNIQYF	TGTGCCAGCAGCTTCCGGCGTCGCTTTTTCCCCAAAAACATTCAGTACTTC
.	few	TRBV29-1	TRBJ2-7	CSVGVTGTYEQYF	TGCAGCGTTGGGGTGACAGGTACCTACGAGCAGTACTTC
.	few	TRBV7-9	TRBJ2-7	CASSARPDEGPYEQYF	TGTGCCAGCAGCGCCCGGCCGGACGAGGGCCCCTACGAGCAGTACTTC
TRBD2	many	TRBV7-3	TRBJ2-1	CASSLIFRAGGLNEQFF	TGTGCCAGCAGCTTAATTTTTAGGGCGGGAGGCCTCAATGAGCAGTTCTTC
.	.	TRBV3-1	TRBJ2-3	CASSPSRDSTDTQYF	TGTGCCAGCAGCCCATCCCGGGACAGCACAGATACGCAGTATTTT
.	few	TRBV25-1	TRBJ2-6	CASSEWVVLSGANVLTF	TGTGCCAGCAGTGAATGGGTAGTCCTCTCTGGGGCCAACGTCCTGACTTTC
TRBD2	few	TRBV5-1	TRBJ2-3	CASSLEAGGAQDTQYF	TGCGCCAGCAGCTTGGAGGCGGGGGGGGCCCAGGATACGCAGTATTTT
TRBD2	once	TRBV4-3	TRBJ2-7	CASSQGERGPYEQYF	TGCGCCAGCAGCCAAGGGGAGCGGGGACCCTACGAGCAGTACTTC
TRBD2	.	TRBV28	TRBJ2-5	CASSTPSGQYF	TGTGCCAGCAGTACACCTAGCGGCCAGTACTTC
.	few	TRBV6-1	TRBJ2-3	CASSLDMVLSTDTQYF	TGTGCCAGCAGTCTAGACATGGTTCTTTCCACAGATACGCAGTATTTT
.	.	TRBV4-3	TRBJ2-3	CASSQDRSPPGPDTQYF	TGCGCCAGCAGCCAGGATCGATCCCCCCCCGGGCCAGATACGCAGTATTTT
TRBD1	.	TRBV27	TRBJ2-7	CASSFQQGPAYEQYF	TGTGCCAGCAGTTTTCAACAGGGGCCGGCCTACGAGCAGTACTTC
TRBD1	.	TRBV2	TRBJ2-7	CSSSVGDRGFNEQYF	TGTTCCAGCAGTGTAGGGGACAGGGGGTTCAACGAGCAGTACTTC
TRBD1	.	TRBV2	TRBJ1-6	CASRAGTEPNSPLHF	TGTGCCAGCAGGGCCGGGACAGAACCTAATTCACCCCTCCACTTT
TRBD2	.	TRBV25-1	TRBJ2-7	CASSDSRVAGGDEQYF	TGTGCCAGCAGTGATTCGCGAGTAGCGGGAGGTGACGAGCAGTACTTC
.	.	TRBV29-1	TRBJ2-3	CSGTRGIGTDTQYF	TGCAGCGGAACTCGGGGGATTGGGACAGATACGCAGTATTTT
TRBD1	.	TRBV7-9	TRBJ2-1	CASSGRTGDNEQFF	TGTGCCAGCAGCGGACGGACAGGGGACAATGAGCAGTTCTTC
TRBD2	few	TRBV20-1	TRBJ2-7	CSARELAGDYEQYF	TGCAGTGCTAGAGAACTAGCGGGCGACTACGAGCAGTACTTC
.	once	TRBV29-1	TRBJ2-7	CSVVRAESSYEQYF	TGCAGCGTTGTAAGGGCGGAAAGCTCCTACGAGCAGTACTTC
TRBD2	.	TRBV7-2	TRBJ2-1	CASSPPTSGRIHNEQFF	TGTGCCAGCAGCCCTCCTACTAGCGGGAGAATTCACAATGAGCAGTTCTTC
.	.	TRBV7-2	TRBJ2-3	CASSLAPSGSAVTDTQYF	TGTGCCAGCAGCTTAGCGCCTTCGGGATCGGCCGTCACAGATACGCAGTATTTT
.	.	TRBV29-1	TRBJ2-5	CSVHFPGHPQETQYF	TGCAGCGTTCACTTCCCAGGACACCCACAAGAGACCCAGTACTTC
TRBD1	many	TRBV25-1	TRBJ2-1	CASSDDREFSYNEQFF	TGTGCCAGCAGTGACGACAGGGAATTCTCCTACAATGAGCAGTTCTTC
.	.	TRBV12-3/TRBV12-4	TRBJ2-2	CASSQMILGELFF	TGTGCCAGCAGCCAAATGATCCTCGGGGAGCTGTTTTTT
TRBD1	.	TRBV28	TRBJ2-1	CASSSLTGGEYNEQFF	TGTGCCAGCAGTTCTTTGACAGGGGGGGAATACAATGAGCAGTTCTTC
.	.	TRBV29-1	TRBJ2-4	CSVVQTAKNIQYF	TGCAGCGTTGTCCAGACAGCCAAAAACATTCAGTACTTC
.	.	TRBV4-3	TRBJ2-7	CASSQDWIGVGQRSYEQYF	TGCGCCAGCAGCCAAGATTGGATAGGTGTTGGACAGAGATCCTACGAGCAGTACTTC
.	once	TRBV20-1	TRBJ2-3	CSAGWRGTDTQYF	TGCAGTGCTGGATGGAGAGGCACAGATACGCAGTATTTT
.	.	TRBV6-5	TRBJ2-7	CASSSGPGLSYEQYF	TGTGCCAGCAGCAGTGGCCCGGGACTCAGCTACGAGCAGTACTTC
.	.	TRBV7-3	TRBJ1-1	CASSPRGDGNTEAFF	TGTGCCAGCAGCCCCCGGGGGGACGGGAACACTGAAGCTTTCTTT
.	few	TRBV28	TRBJ2-7	CASSQHRAGTYEQYF	TGTGCCAGCAGCCAGCACAGGGCAGGGACCTACGAGCAGTACTTC
.	.	TRBV5-1	TRBJ2-5	CASSSASVLGRETQYF	TGCGCCAGCAGCTCGGCATCAGTCCTTGGGAGGGAGACCCAGTACTTC
.	.	TRBV28	TRBJ2-2	CASSLGVFNTGELFF	TGTGCCAGCAGTTTGGGGGTTTTTAACACCGGGGAGCTGTTTTTT
.	.	TRBV12-3/TRBV12-4	TRBJ2-3	CASSSYLGGQYF	TGTGCCAGCAGCTCCTACCTTGGGGGGCAGTATTTT
.	.	TRBV7-2	TRBJ1-2	CASSLASVNYGYTF	TGTGCCAGCAGCTTAGCGTCAGTCAACTATGGCTACACCTTC
TRBD2	.	TRBV6-6	TRBJ2-1	CASSTGLASSYNEQFF	TGTGCCAGCAGTACGGGACTAGCGTCGTCCTACAATGAGCAGTTCTTC
.	.	TRBV29-1	TRBJ2-5	CSGESTGQETQYF	TGCAGCGGTGAATCTACAGGCCAAGAGACCCAGTACTTC
TRBD2	.	TRBV10-3	TRBJ2-5	CAISESGLAGVETQYF	TGTGCCATCAGTGAGTCTGGACTAGCGGGAGTAGAGACCCAGTACTTC
.	.	TRBV7-2	TRBJ2-3	CASSSGRGWQYF	TGTGCCAGCAGCTCAGGGCGAGGGTGGCAGTATTTT
.	few	TRBV7-3	TRBJ2-1	CASSSDFSGNEQFF	TGTGCCAGCAGCTCGGACTTCTCTGGGAATGAGCAGTTCTTC
.	.	TRBV12-3/TRBV12-4	TRBJ1-4	CASSSNGANEKLFF	TGTGCCAGCAGTTCGAATGGGGCTAATGAAAAACTGTTTTTT
TRBD1	few	TRBV12-3/TRBV12-4	TRBJ1-1	CASSFNRGLNTEAFF	TGTGCCAGCAGTTTTAACAGGGGCTTGAACACTGAAGCTTTCTTT
TRBD1	.	TRBV7-3	TRBJ2-1	CASSSPGQGAINEQFF	TGTGCCAGCAGCTCGCCCGGACAGGGGGCTATCAATGAGCAGTTCTTC
.	.	TRBV29-1	TRBJ2-7	CSVDGTYEQYF	TGCAGCGTTGACGGCACTTACGAGCAGTACTTC
.	.	TRBV2	TRBJ2-5	CASLVLSKETQYF	TGTGCCAGCCTAGTTCTAAGCAAAGAGACCCAGTACTTC
.	few	TRBV25-1	TRBJ2-3	CVLPDSTATDTQYF	TGTGTCTTGCCGGACAGCACCGCCACAGATACGCAGTATTTT
TRBD2	.	TRBV20-1	TRBJ2-7	CRAPRTSGDRLSEQNF	TGCAGAGCTCCCCGGACTAGCGGGGACAGATTAAGCGAGCAGAACTTC
TRBD2	few	TRBV7-3	TRBJ2-5	CASSFSGTNNEQYF	TGTGCCAGCAGCTTTTCCGGGACTAACAATGAGCAGTACTTC
.	few	TRBV5-6	TRBJ2-5	CASSFESSGTGGEQYF	TGTGCCAGCAGCTTCGAGTCTAGCGGGACAGGAGGTGAGCAGTACTTC
.	.	TRBV15	TRBJ1-4	CATNRADRVGDEKLFF	TGTGCCACCAACAGAGCCGATCGGGTAGGAGATGAAAAACTGTTTTTT